The T cell receptor beta chain under discussion was sequenced for a study of blood T cell repertoires in COVID-19. Germline values: CDR1 MDHEN, CDR2 SYDVKM. V was pared by 1 base and J by 1 base, with 16 bases between. The CDR3 covers 17 residues. Authors' methods: Nucleated cell counts were estimated from reference gene primer amplification. Assay: immunoSEQ multiplex PCR; the TCRdb copy retains only in-frame clones and omits some. That table supplies the V and J calls and clone size; D and trimming were determined from the DNA. The sample consists of roughly 70,000 clones, about 91% of them appearing once.

The clonotype originates from a human donor with active COVID-19. The donor label of this sample is uncertain. Sequenced sample: peripheral blood. The chain is built from TRBV28 and TRBJ1-1; D remains ambiguous. The CDR3 DNA reads TGTGCCAGCAGTTTATTCTTTTTGGGTCGGGAGAACACTGAAGCTTTCTTT. As protein: CASSLFFLGRENTEAFF.